These 10 T cell receptor beta chains originate from one sample sequenced in a study of metastatic and nonmetastatic thyroid tumors. TCRdb reprocessed the PCR reads via MiXCR. The table lists tens of thousands of clones, roughly 18% of them singletons. No treatment had been given to any patient before thyroid surgery. The sequencing input was blood. These receptors were collected from a female donor with papillary thyroid cancer or a benign thyroid nodule (not recorded which). Some clones in this sample may be carry-over from other donors' samples.

About this clone: This may come from a read error, since a much larger clone is one base off. Within the sample, other DNA sequences also encode this same CDR3. This chain links TRBV27 with TRBJ2-5; a possible D gene is TRBD1 (5 bases). Germline assignment: CDR1 MNHEY and CDR2 SMNVEV (reference sequence). This CDR3 comprises 15 residues. The CDR3 sequence: CASSLNSRAKETQYF. The CDR3 bases are TGTGCCAGCAGTTTAAACTCCAGGGCAAAAGAGACTCAGTACTTC.

The chain recombines TRBV11-2 with TRBJ1-2, with D perhaps matching TRBD1 (6 bases). V was pared by 1 base and J by 3 bases, with 6 bases between. CDR1 and CDR2 from the germline V gene are SGHAT and FQNNGV. This CDR3 has 13 residues. The CDR3 loop reads CASSLGQDYGYTF. The CDR3 DNA follows: TGTGCCAGCAGCTTAGGACAGGACTATGGCTACACCTTC.

This clone was seen at least ten times. The chain couples TRBV30 to TRBJ1-4; 11 bases are a match to TRBD1. There are 16 residues in the CDR3. Germline values: CDR1 GTSNPN, CDR2 SVGIG (reference sequence). V was clipped by 1 base and J by 8 bases; unmatched bases: 9. CDR3 coding DNA: TGTGCCTGGAGTGGATTTAGGGACAGGGGGTTCGAAAAACTGTTTTTT. Encoded protein: CAWSGFRDRGFEKLFF.

The V and J genes are TRBV12-3 or TRBV12-4 and TRBJ2-2, with 10 bases that match TRBD1. The V segment lost 6 bases and the J segment 0 bases; nucleotides outside the gene matches: 1. This CDR3 contains 15 residues. CDR3 loop: CASRTGGANTGELFF. The CDR3 bases are TGTGCCAGCAGGACAGGGGGCGCGAACACCGGGGAGCTGTTTTTT.

The CDR3 sequence is CASSPWGEETQYF. CDR3 nucleotides: TGTGCCAGCTCACCGTGGGGAGAAGAGACCCAGTACTTC. The chain joins TRBV18 to TRBJ2-5; perhaps TRBD2 as D (5 bases). Trimming removed 3 bases from V and 3 bases from J, with 8 bases in between. Germline V gene lookup returns CDR1 KGHSH and CDR2 LQKENI. The CDR3 extends over 13 amino acids. Full variable domain (outside the CDR3, taken from reference TRBV18 and TRBJ2-5): NAGVMQNPRHLVRRRGQEARLRCSPMKGHSHVYWYRQLPEEGLKFMVYLQKENIIDESGMPKERFSAEFPKEGPSILRIQQVVRGDSAAYFCASSPWGEETQYFGPGTRLLVL.

The CDR3 DNA reads TGTGCCAGCAGTGACAGGGGGCACACCGGGGAGCTGTTTTTT. Encoded protein: CASSDRGHTGELFF. This rearrangement joins TRBV6-4 to TRBJ2-2; 7 nucleotides line up with TRBD1. With V trimmed by 2 bases and J by 3 bases, 0 bases remained unmatched. Germline CDR1 and CDR2: MRHNA and SNTAGT. The CDR3 has 14 residues.

J is TRBJ1-2 and V is TRBV11-3; possibly TRBD1 for D (6 bases). CDR1 is SGHNT, CDR2 YENEEA, per germline. The CDR3 length is 14 residues. V shed 2 bases and J shed 6 bases, with 13 bases lying between them. The CDR3 coding sequence is TGTGCCAGCAGCTTATCGGCAGGGGTTAATGGCTACACCTTC. Encoded protein: CASSLSAGVNGYTF.

This clone was seen many times. The chain is built from TRBV6-1 and TRBJ1-1, with unresolved D. Deletions cut 6 bases from V and 2 bases from J, with 10 bases between. CDR3 length: 13 residues. Germline CDR1 and CDR2: MNHNS and SASEGT. The CDR3, as DNA: TGTGCCAGCAGCCGAACGGATAACACTGAAGCTTTCTTT. This translates into CASSRTDNTEAFF.

This clone was observed many times. Other DNA sequences in the same sample also yield this CDR3. The chain uses TRBV5-1 and TRBJ2-3; 9 bases align to TRBD2. V trimming: 5 bases; J trimming: 1 base; junction bases outside the gene matches: 5. Germline assignment: CDR1 SGHRS and CDR2 YFSETQ. CDR3 length: 15 amino acids. CDR3 sequence reads: CASSVAGDGTDTQYF. For the CDR3, the DNA is TGCGCCAGCAGTGTAGCGGGAGACGGCACAGATACGCAGTATTTT.

This clone was seen many times. CDR3 in amino acids: CASSVTGGGGGNTIYF. The DNA of the CDR3 is TGTGCCAGCAGCGTTACAGGGGGAGGTGGTGGAAACACCATATATTTT. The chain employs TRBV3-1 and TRBJ1-3; TRBD1 matches at 8 bases. V lost 5 bases to trimming and J lost 3 bases; unmatched junction nucleotides: 9. The CDR3 is 16 residues long. Germline loops: CDR1 LGHDT, CDR2 YNNKEL (reference sequence). Together with reference TRBV3-1 and TRBJ1-3, the CDR3 gives the full variable domain: DTAVSQTPKYLVTQMGNDKSIKCEQNLGHDTMYWYKQDSKKFLKIMFSYNNKELIINETVPNRFSPKSPDKAHLNLHINSLELGDSAVYFCASSVTGGGGGNTIYFGEGSWLTVV.